This TCR beta chain was identified in a study of blood T cell repertoires in COVID-19. Across the whole study: Sources were T cells, B-cell-depleted T cells, or PBMCs; the material itself was cDNA or gDNA.

Germline CDR1 reads LGHNT; CDR2 reads FRNRAP. CDR3 length equals 14 residues. V lost 6 bases, J lost 3 bases, and 13 bases lay in between. Per the original data handling: Cell counts per sample came from amplifying reference gene primers. The protocol was immunoSEQ multiplex PCR, while the TCRdb copy is restricted to in-frame clones and leaves out a portion. Clonal size and the V and J genes are those of that table, whereas D and trimming came from the DNA. The profile shows about 180,000 clones, roughly 79% of them singletons. V usage is TRBV12-5 and J usage is TRBJ2-3, with D perhaps TRBD1 (7 bases). The sequence was obtained from a woman aged 70-85 years with acute or convalescent COVID-19. The sequencing input was peripheral blood. The CDR3 loop is CASGMTGRTDTQYF. Written as DNA, the CDR3 is TGTGCTAGTGGAATGACAGGGAGGACAGATACGCAGTATTTT.